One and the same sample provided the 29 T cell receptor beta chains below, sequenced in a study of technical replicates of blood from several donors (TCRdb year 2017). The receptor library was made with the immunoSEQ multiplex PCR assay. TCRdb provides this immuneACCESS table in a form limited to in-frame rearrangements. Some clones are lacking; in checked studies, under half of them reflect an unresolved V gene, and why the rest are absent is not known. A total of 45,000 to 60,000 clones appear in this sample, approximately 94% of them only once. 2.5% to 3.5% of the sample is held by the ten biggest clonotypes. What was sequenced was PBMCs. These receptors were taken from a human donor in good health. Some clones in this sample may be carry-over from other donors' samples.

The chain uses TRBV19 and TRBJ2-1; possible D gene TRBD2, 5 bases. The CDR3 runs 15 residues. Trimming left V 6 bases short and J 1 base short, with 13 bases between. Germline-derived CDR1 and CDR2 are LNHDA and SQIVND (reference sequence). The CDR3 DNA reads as TGTGCCAGTAGGGACCGGGGTTCATCCTACAATGAGCAGTTCTTC. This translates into CASRDRGSSYNEQFF.

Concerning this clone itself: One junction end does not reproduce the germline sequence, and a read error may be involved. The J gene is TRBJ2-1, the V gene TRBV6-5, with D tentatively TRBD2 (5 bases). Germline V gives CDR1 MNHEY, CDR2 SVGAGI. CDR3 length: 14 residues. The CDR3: CASAATSSFNEQFF. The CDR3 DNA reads TGTGCCAGCGCAGCCACTAGTTCCTTCAATGAGCAGTTCTTC.

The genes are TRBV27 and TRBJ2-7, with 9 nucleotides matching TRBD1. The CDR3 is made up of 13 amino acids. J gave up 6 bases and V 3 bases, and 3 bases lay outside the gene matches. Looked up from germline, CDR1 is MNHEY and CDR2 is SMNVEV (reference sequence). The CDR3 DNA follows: TGTGCCAGCAGTTTCGGACAGGGGAGCGAGCAGTACTTC. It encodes CASSFGQGSEQYF.

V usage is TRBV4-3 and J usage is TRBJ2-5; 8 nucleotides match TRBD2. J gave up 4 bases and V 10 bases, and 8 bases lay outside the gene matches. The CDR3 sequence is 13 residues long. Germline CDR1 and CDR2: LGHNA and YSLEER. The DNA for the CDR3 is TGCGCCACCCCGGGGGGGGTTGGAGAGACCCAGTACTTC. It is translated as CATPGGVGETQYF.

The CDR3 here is CASSVGGADTQYF. In nucleotides, the CDR3 is TGTGCCAGCAGCGTAGGCGGCGCAGATACGCAGTATTTT. V gene TRBV9 combines with J gene TRBJ2-3; D not certain. The CDR3 covers 13 residues. Germline V CDR1 and CDR2: SGDLS, YYNGEE. Trimming left V 0 bases short and J 4 bases short, with 6 bases between.

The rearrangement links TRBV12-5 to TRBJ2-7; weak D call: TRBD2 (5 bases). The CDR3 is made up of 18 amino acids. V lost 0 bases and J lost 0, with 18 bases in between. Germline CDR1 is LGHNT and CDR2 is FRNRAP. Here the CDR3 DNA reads TGTGCTAGTGGTTTGGTTAATGGGGAGAAGTACAACTCCTACGAGCAGTACTTC. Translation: CASGLVNGEKYNSYEQYF.

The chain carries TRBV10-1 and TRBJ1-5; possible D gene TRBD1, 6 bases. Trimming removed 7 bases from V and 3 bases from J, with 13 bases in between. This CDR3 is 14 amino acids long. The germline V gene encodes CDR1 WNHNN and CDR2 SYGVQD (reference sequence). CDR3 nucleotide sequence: TGCGCCAGCACCCCAGGACAGTTCAATCAGCCCCAGCATTTT. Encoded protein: CASTPGQFNQPQHF.

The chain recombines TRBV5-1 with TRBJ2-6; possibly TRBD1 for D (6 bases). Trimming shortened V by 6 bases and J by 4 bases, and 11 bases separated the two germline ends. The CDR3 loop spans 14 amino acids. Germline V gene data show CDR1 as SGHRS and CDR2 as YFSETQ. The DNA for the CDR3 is TGCGCCAGCACCAGGGGCGACGGGGCCAACGTCCTGACTTTC. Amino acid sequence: CASTRGDGANVLTF.

The CDR3 reads CASSLGGTYSYEQYF. The CDR3 DNA follows: TGCGCCAGCAGCTTGGGGGGGACTTATTCCTACGAGCAGTACTTC. This chain uses TRBV5-1 with TRBJ2-7; D is possibly TRBD2 (6 bases). Germline CDR1 reads SGHRS; CDR2 reads YFSETQ. V was shortened by 0 bases and J by 1 base, with 11 bases between the two germline ends. The CDR3 spans 15 residues.

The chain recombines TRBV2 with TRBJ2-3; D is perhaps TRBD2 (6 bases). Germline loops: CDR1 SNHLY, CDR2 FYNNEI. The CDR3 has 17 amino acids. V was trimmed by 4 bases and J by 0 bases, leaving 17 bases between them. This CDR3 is CASSVYSGTSSTDTQYF. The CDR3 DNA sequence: TGTGCCAGCAGTGTGTATAGCGGAACTTCTAGCACAGATACGCAGTATTTT.

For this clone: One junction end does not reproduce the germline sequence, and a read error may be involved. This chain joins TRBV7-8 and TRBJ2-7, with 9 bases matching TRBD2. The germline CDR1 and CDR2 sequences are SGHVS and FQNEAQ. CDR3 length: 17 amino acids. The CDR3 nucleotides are TGTGCCAGCAGCCTGGTGCTAGCGGGGCCCTCCTCCCACGAGCAGTACTTC. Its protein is CASSLVLAGPSSHEQYF.

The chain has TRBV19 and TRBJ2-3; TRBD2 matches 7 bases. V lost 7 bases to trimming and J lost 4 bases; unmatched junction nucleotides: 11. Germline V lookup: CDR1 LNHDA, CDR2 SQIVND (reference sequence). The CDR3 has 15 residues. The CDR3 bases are TGTGCCAGTACCACCCGGACCGGGAGGCCAGATACGCAGTATTTT. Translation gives CASTTRTGRPDTQYF.

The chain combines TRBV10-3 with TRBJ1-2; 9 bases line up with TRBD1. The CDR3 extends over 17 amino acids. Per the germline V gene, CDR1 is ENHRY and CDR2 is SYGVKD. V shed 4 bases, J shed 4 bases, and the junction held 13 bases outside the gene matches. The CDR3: CAISAVTGGNTGYGYTF. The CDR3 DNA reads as TGTGCCATCAGTGCAGTGACAGGGGGTAATACGGGCTATGGCTACACCTTC.

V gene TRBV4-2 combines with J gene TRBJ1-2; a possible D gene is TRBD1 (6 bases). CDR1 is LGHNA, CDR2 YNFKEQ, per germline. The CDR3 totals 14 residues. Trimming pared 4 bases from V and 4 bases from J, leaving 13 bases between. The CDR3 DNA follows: TGTGCCAGCAGCCCCCAGACAGGAGCCTATGGCTACACCTTC. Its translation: CASSPQTGAYGYTF.

In DNA form, the CDR3 reads TGTGCTAGTGGTCAGGGACTAGCGGGGGGTGTTGAGACCCAGTACTTC. This encodes CASGQGLAGGVETQYF. This sequence joins TRBV12-5 and TRBJ2-5, with 15 bases that match TRBD2. The germline V gene has CDR1 LGHNT and CDR2 FRNRAP. The CDR3 has 16 amino acids. Trimming took 5 bases from V and 5 from J; bases not matched to a gene: 6.

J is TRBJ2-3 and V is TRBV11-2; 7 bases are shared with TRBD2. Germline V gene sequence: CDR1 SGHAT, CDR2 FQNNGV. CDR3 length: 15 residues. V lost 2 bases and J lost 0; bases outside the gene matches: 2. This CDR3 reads CASSLKAGSTDTQYF. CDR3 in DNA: TGTGCCAGCAGCTTAAAAGCGGGGAGCACAGATACGCAGTATTTT.

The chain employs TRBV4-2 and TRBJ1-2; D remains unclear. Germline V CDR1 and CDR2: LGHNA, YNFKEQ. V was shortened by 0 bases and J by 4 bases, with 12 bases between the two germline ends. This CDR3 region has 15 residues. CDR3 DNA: TGTGCCAGCAGCCAAGAAGGCAGCGGGAGCTATGGCTACACCTTC. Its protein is CASSQEGSGSYGYTF.

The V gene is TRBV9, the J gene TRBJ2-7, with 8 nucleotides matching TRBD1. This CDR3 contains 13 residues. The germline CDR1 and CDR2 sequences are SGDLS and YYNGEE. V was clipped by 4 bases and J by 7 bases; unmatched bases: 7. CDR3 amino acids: CASSPGTGPEQYF. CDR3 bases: TGTGCCAGCAGCCCCGGGACAGGCCCGGAGCAGTACTTC.

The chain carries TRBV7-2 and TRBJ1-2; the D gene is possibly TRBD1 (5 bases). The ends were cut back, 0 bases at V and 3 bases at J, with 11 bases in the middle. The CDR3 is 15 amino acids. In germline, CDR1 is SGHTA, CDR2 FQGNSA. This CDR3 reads CASSLAPTAHYGYTF. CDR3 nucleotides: TGTGCCAGCAGCTTAGCGCCGACAGCCCACTATGGCTACACCTTC.

This chain's CDR3 is CASSFDRAQGKLFF. CDR3 in DNA: TGTGCCAGCAGCTTCGACAGGGCCCAGGGAAAACTGTTTTTT. This rearrangement joins TRBV7-8 to TRBJ1-4; 7 bases line up with TRBD1. Germline CDR1 SGHVS, CDR2 FQNEAQ. Trimming cost V 3 bases and J 10 bases; bases outside gene matches: 8. This CDR3 is 14 amino acids long.

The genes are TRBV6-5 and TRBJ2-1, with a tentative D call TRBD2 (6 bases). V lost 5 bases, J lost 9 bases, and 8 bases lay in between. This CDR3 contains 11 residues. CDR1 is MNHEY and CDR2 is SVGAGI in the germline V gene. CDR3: CASSGLSEQFF. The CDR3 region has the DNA TGTGCCAGCAGTGGACTATCTGAGCAGTTCTTC.

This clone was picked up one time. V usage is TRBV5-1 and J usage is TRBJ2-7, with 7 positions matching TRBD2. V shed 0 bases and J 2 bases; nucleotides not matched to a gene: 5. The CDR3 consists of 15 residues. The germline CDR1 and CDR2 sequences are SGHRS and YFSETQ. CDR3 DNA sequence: TGCGCCAGCAGCTTGGGAGTAGCGGGTGCCTACGAGCAGTACTTC. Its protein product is CASSLGVAGAYEQYF. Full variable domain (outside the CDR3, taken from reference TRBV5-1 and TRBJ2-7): KAGVTQTPRYLIKTRGQQVTLSCSPISGHRSVSWYQQTPGQGLQFLFEYFSETQRNKGNFPGRFSGRQFSNSRSEMNVSTLELGDSALYLCASSLGVAGAYEQYFGPGTRLTVT.

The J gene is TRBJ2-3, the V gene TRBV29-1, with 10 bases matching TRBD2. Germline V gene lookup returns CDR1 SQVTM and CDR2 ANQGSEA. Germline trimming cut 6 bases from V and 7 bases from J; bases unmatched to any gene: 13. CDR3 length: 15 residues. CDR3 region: CSVARTSGEGNTQYF. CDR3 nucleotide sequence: TGCAGCGTCGCCCGGACTAGCGGAGAGGGGAATACGCAGTATTTT.

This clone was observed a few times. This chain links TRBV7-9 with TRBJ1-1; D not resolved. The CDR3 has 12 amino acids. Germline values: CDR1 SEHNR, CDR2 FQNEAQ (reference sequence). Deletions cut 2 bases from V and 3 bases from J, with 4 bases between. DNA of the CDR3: TGTGCCAGCAGCTTAACAGACACTGAAGCTTTCTTT. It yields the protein CASSLTDTEAFF.

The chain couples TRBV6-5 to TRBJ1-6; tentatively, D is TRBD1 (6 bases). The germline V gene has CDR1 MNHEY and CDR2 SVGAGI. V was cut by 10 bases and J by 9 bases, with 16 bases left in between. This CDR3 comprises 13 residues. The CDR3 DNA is TGTGCCACCTCAAGTCAGGGGTCTTCACCCCTCCACTTT. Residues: CATSSQGSSPLHF.

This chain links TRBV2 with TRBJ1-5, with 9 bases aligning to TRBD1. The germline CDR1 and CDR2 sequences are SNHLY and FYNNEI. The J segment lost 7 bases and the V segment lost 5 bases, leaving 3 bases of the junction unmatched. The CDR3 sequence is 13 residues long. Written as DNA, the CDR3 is TGTGCCAGCAGTTGGACAGGGGTGCAGCCCCAGCATTTT. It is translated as CASSWTGVQPQHF.

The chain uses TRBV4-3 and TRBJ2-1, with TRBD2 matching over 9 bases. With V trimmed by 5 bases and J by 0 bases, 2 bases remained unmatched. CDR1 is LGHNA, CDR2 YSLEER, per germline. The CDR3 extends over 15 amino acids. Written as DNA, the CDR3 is TGCGCCAGCAGCTCACTAGCGGGCTCCTACAATGAGCAGTTCTTC. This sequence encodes CASSSLAGSYNEQFF.

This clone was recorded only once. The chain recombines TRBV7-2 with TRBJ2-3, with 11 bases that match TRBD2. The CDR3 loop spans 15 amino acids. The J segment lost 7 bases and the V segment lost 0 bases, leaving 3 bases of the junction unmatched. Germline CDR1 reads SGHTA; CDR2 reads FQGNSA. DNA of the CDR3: TGTGCCAGCAGCTTAGCACTAGCGGGGGCCCATACGCAGTATTTT. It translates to CASSLALAGAHTQYF. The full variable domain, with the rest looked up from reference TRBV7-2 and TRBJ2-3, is GAGVSQSPSNKVTEKGKDVELRCDPISGHTALYWYRQSLGQGLEFLIYFQGNSAPDKSGLPSDRFSAERTGGSVSTLTIQRTQQEDSAVYLCASSLALAGAHTQYFGPGTRLTVL.

The CDR3 sequence: CATNKGGQTETQYF. The CDR3 DNA follows: TGTGCCACGAATAAAGGCGGGCAGACAGAGACCCAGTACTTC. The chain links TRBV15 to TRBJ2-5; the D gene is possibly TRBD2 (5 bases). V gave up 9 bases and J gave up 4 bases, with 18 bases separating them. Germline values: CDR1 LNHNV, CDR2 YYDKDF (reference sequence). The CDR3 sequence is 14 residues long.